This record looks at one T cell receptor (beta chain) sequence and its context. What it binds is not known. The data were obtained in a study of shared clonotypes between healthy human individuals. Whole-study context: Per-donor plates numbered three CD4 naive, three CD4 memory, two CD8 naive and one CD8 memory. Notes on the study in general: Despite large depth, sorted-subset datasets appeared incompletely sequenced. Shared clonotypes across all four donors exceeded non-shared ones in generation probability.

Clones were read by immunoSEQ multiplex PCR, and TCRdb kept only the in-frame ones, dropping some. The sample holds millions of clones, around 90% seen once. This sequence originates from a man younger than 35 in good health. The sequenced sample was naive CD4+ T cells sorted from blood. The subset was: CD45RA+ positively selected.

The DNA for the CDR3 is TGTGCCAGCAGTCGAAGATCGGATACGCAGTATTTT. This translates into CASSRRSDTQYF. V usage is TRBV6-5 and J usage is TRBJ2-3; D not resolved. V lost 5 bases and J lost 6, with 9 bases in between. CDR1 MNHEY and CDR2 SVGAGI come from the germline V gene. The CDR3 spans 12 residues.